This T cell receptor (beta chain) was sequenced for a study of human T cells and chemical hapten exposure. Regarding this clonotype: Its antigen remains unidentified.

Germline CDR1 reads SGHNT; CDR2 reads YENEEA. This CDR3 is built from 13 residues. Trimming cost V 0 bases and J 15 bases, with 15 bases left between them. The time point is: patch test 1, 2 weeks after DPC sensitization. Treatment described: therapeutic diphenylcyclopropenone sensitization with weekly scalp DPC. Blood sampling preceded each patch test application. Unique molecular identifiers were linked by the library to individual cDNA molecules. Each CDR3 protein is one row after TCRdb ran MiXCR on the RACE reads. The table shows 90,000 or so distinct CDR3 sequences, with 10% to 13% occurring only once. Study-wide findings and caveats: TCRs above 1 in 1000 frequency did not change with DPC sensitization.

The chain is built from TRBV11-3 and TRBJ2-1; D may match TRBD1 or TRBD2 (7 bases each). The TCR originated in a man aged 35 to 55 with alopecia areata. Some clones in this sample may be carry-over from other donors' samples. The sequenced sample was whole blood, obtained in connection with sensitization to the hapten diphenylcyclopropenone (DPC). CDR3 sequence reads: CASSLDQGGHAFF. Here the CDR3 DNA reads TGTGCCAGCAGCTTAGATCAGGGGGGGCACGCGTTCTTC.